The 24 T cell receptor beta chains reported below all come from one sample, sequenced in a study of blood T cell repertoires in COVID-19 (dated by TCRdb to the early 2020s). The library was generated by the immunoSEQ multiplex PCR assay. The clones in this table, taken by TCRdb from immuneACCESS, are in-frame only. Not every clone is retained; where verified, under half of the shortfall comes from an unresolved V gene, and the cause of the rest is unknown. The sample table holds more than 200,000 clones, of which less than 90% were seen once. 10% of the sample comes from the top ten. Sequencing used peripheral blood. Receptors originate from a woman older than 75 with COVID-19, enrolled during active disease.

The chain combines TRBV11-2 with TRBJ2-1; 10 bases match TRBD2. V shed 6 bases and J 6 bases; nucleotides not matched to a gene: 5. The CDR3 is 14 amino acids. The germline CDR1 and CDR2 sequences are SGHAT and FQNNGV. Here the CDR3 reads CASRSAGGPNEQFF. The CDR3 region has the DNA TGTGCCAGCAGATCAGCGGGGGGGCCCAATGAGCAGTTCTTC.

The V call is TRBV5-6, the J call TRBJ1-6; 7 positions match TRBD1. V was pared by 4 bases and J by 8 bases, with 3 bases of the junction left unmatched. The CDR3 is 13 residues long. CDR1 and CDR2 (germline): SGHDT, YYEEEE. CDR3 in DNA: TGTGCCAGCAGCAAGGGGGCCTATTCACCCCTCCACTTT. Its protein is CASSKGAYSPLHF.

The CDR3 region is CASSLGVETQYF. Written as DNA, the CDR3 is TGTGCCAGCAGCTTGGGCGTAGAGACCCAGTACTTC. The chain links TRBV11-2 to TRBJ2-5; D is unclear. The CDR3 spans 12 residues. The V and J ends lost 3 bases and 4 bases respectively, with 6 bases between them. CDR1 and CDR2 from the germline V gene are SGHAT and FQNNGV.

The chain recombines TRBV6-1 with TRBJ2-7; the match to TRBD1 covers 8 bases. The germline gives CDR1 MNHNS, CDR2 SASEGT. The CDR3 consists of 15 residues. V lost 4 bases to trimming and J lost 2 bases; unmatched junction nucleotides: 7. The CDR3 sequence is CASSAALDRAYEQYV. The CDR3 DNA reads TGTGCCAGCAGTGCAGCCCTGGACAGGGCCTACGAGCAGTACGTC.

This chain connects TRBV18 to TRBJ2-7; D not certain. This CDR3 spans 14 amino acids. V lost 3 bases and J lost 2, with 11 bases in between. CDR1 and CDR2 from the germline V gene are KGHSH and LQKENI. Here the CDR3 DNA reads TGTGCCAGCTCACCGCGCGGCCTACCCTACGAGCAGTACTTC. It yields the protein CASSPRGLPYEQYF.

This clone has more than one count but fewer than ten. The chain links TRBV4-1 to TRBJ1-1; 8 positions match TRBD1. V gave up 0 bases and J gave up 4 bases; unmatched junction bases: 4. The germline gives CDR1 MGHRA, CDR2 YSYEKL. The CDR3 totals 15 residues. CDR3: CASSQEGQGRTEAFF. DNA for the CDR3: TGCGCCAGCAGCCAAGAAGGACAGGGTCGCACTGAAGCTTTCTTT.

This clone was seen a single time. V and J are TRBV28 and TRBJ2-1, with D hard to call. V dropped 6 bases and J dropped 8 bases, with 11 bases sitting between them. CDR1 MDHEN and CDR2 SYDVKM come from the germline V gene. This CDR3 spans 12 amino acids. CDR3 sequence: CASSPPRYEQFF. The CDR3 DNA follows: TGTGCCAGCAGCCCGCCCCGGTATGAGCAGTTCTTC.

The chain joins TRBV6-4 to TRBJ2-1; the D gene is possibly TRBD2 (7 bases). V was shortened by 3 bases and J by 6 bases, with 15 bases between the two germline ends. The CDR3 is 15 amino acids. CDR1 and CDR2 from the germline V gene are MRHNA and SNTAGT. The CDR3 DNA follows: TGTGCCAGCAGTGAGGGGGGGCAGATTGGCAATGAGCAGTTCTTC. Translated, it gives CASSEGGQIGNEQFF.

The chain employs TRBV3-1 (or the pseudogene TRBV3-2) and TRBJ2-5, with 8 nucleotides matching TRBD1. Trimming cost V 1 base and J 7 bases; bases outside gene matches: 11. This CDR3 is 16 amino acids long. Germline CDR1 LGHDT, CDR2 YNNKEL (reference sequence). CDR3 DNA: TGTGCCAGCAGCCAAGGGAGTGGACAGGGATCCACGACCCAGTACTTC. Translating gives CASSQGSGQGSTTQYF.

The V gene is TRBV10-3, the J gene TRBJ2-1; 7 nucleotides line up with TRBD2. Germline V lookup: CDR1 ENHRY, CDR2 SYGVKD. CDR3 length: 16 residues. V was pared by 3 bases and J by 2 bases, with 7 bases of the junction left unmatched. This chain's CDR3 is CAISDPARGAYNEQFF. The CDR3 DNA follows: TGTGCCATCAGTGATCCCGCCCGGGGGGCCTACAATGAGCAGTTCTTC.

The chain couples TRBV30 to TRBJ1-4; D ambiguous. The CDR3 spans 13 residues. V lost 2 bases and J lost 6, with 10 bases in between. CDR1 and CDR2 (germline): GTSNPN, SVGIG (reference sequence). The CDR3 DNA is TGTGCCTGGAGTAGCGGGTTAGATGAAAAACTGTTTTTT. The encoded protein is CAWSSGLDEKLFF.

The rearrangement links TRBV28 to TRBJ1-1; possible D gene TRBD1, 5 bases. The CDR3 runs 15 residues. Germline V gene sequence: CDR1 MDHEN, CDR2 SYDVKM. Trimming took off 2 bases at V and 0 bases at J, with 10 bases between the two ends. CDR3 amino acids: CASSLPPGMNTEAFF. The CDR3, as DNA: TGTGCCAGCAGTTTACCCCCAGGGATGAACACTGAAGCTTTCTTT.

The chain links TRBV18 to TRBJ1-1, with 9 bases fitting TRBD1. The CDR3 is 13 residues long. Trimming at V came to 3 bases and at J to 9 bases, leaving 5 bases not matched to a gene. Germline CDR1 is KGHSH and CDR2 is LQKENI. The CDR3 coding sequence is TGTGCCAGCTCACCGGGACAGGGACCTAAAGCTTTCTTT. Protein product: CASSPGQGPKAFF. Using reference TRBV18 and TRBJ1-1 for the parts outside the CDR3, the full variable domain is NAGVMQNPRHLVRRRGQEARLRCSPMKGHSHVYWYRQLPEEGLKFMVYLQKENIIDESGMPKERFSAEFPKEGPSILRIQQVVRGDSAAYFCASSPGQGPKAFFGQGTRLTVV.

This clone has only one observation. The chain joins TRBV4-2 to TRBJ1-6; 8 bases align to TRBD1. Germline V gene sequence: CDR1 LGHNA, CDR2 YNFKEQ. J was trimmed by 9 bases and V by 0 bases; bases with no gene match: 10. This CDR3 has 17 residues. CDR3 nucleotide sequence: TGTGCCAGCAGCCAAGAAAGCCTCAGGGGGCGAGGTTCACCCCTCCACTTT. It translates to CASSQESLRGRGSPLHF.

The chain couples TRBV6-6 to TRBJ2-2, with unresolved D. The V and J ends lost 5 bases and 3 bases respectively, with 10 bases between them. CDR3 size: 14 residues. Per germline, CDR1 MNHNY and CDR2 SVGAGI (reference sequence). The DNA of the CDR3 is TGTGCCAGCAGTAGCCGCCGGGACACCGGGGAGCTGTTTTTT. Its translation: CASSSRRDTGELFF.

The chain uses TRBV24-1 and TRBJ1-2; 9 bases line up with TRBD1. This CDR3 region has 15 residues. The V segment lost 5 bases and the J segment 2 bases; nucleotides outside the gene matches: 5. CDR1 and CDR2 from the germline V gene are KGHDR and SFDVKD. CDR3 amino acids: CATSAPGTGNYGYTF. The DNA for the CDR3 is TGTGCCACCAGTGCTCCCGGGACAGGGAACTATGGCTACACCTTC.

This clone was observed a handful of times. The V and J genes are TRBV2 and TRBJ2-1; 7 bases line up with TRBD1. Germline trimming cut 4 bases from V and 2 bases from J; bases unmatched to any gene: 5. This CDR3 comprises 15 residues. CDR1 SNHLY and CDR2 FYNNEI come from the germline V gene. CDR3 DNA: TGTGCCAGCAGTGTGTACAGGGGAACCTACAATGAGCAGTTCTTC. It is translated as CASSVYRGTYNEQFF.

The rearrangement uses TRBV14 and TRBJ1-4; no reliable D call. There are 13 residues in the CDR3. From germline, CDR1 is SGHDN and CDR2 FVKESK. The ends were cut back, 4 bases at V and 5 bases at J, with 8 bases in the middle. The CDR3 protein is CASSRGLNEKLFF. The CDR3 region has the DNA TGTGCCAGCAGCCGAGGACTGAATGAAAAACTGTTTTTT.

The chain uses TRBV7-9 and TRBJ1-1, with D unclear. This CDR3 has 14 residues. Germline-derived CDR1 and CDR2 are SEHNR and FQNEAQ (reference sequence). With 2 bases removed from V and 1 base from J, the gap between germline ends came to 8 bases. This chain's CDR3 is CASSLRGQNTEAFF. CDR3 coding DNA: TGTGCCAGCAGCTTACGGGGTCAGAACACTGAAGCTTTCTTT. Full variable domain (missing parts from reference TRBV7-9 and TRBJ1-1): DTGVSQNPRHKITKRGQNVTFRCDPISEHNRLYWYRQTLGQGPEFLTYFQNEAQLEKSRLLSDRFSAERPKGSFSTLEIQRTEQGDSAMYLCASSLRGQNTEAFFGQGTRLTVV.

This clone was seen a handful of times. J is TRBJ1-4 and V is TRBV9; the match to TRBD1 covers 9 bases. Trimming removed 4 bases from V and 5 bases from J; junction bases left unmatched: 3. Germline V gene sequence: CDR1 SGDLS, CDR2 YYNGEE. This CDR3 contains 14 residues. The CDR3 DNA sequence: TGTGCCAGCAGCCCCGACAGGGGGAATGAAAAACTGTTTTTT. It specifies CASSPDRGNEKLFF.

The V and J genes are TRBV5-4 and TRBJ1-6, with a possible D match to TRBD1 (6 bases). This CDR3 is 15 amino acids long. The germline V gene has CDR1 SGHNT and CDR2 YYREEE (reference sequence). Trimming removed 7 bases from V and 7 bases from J, with 18 bases in between. DNA of the CDR3: TGTGCCAGCCAGGGGAGGGGGTTAATGAATTCACCCCTCCACTTT. As protein: CASQGRGLMNSPLHF.

The chain joins TRBV5-5 to TRBJ1-6; TRBD1 might be the D (6 bases). This CDR3 region has 15 residues. The V gene's germline CDR1 is SGHKS and CDR2 YYEKEE (reference sequence). Trimming took off 0 bases at V and 8 bases at J, with 12 bases between the two ends. The CDR3 protein is CASSLGQAPYSPLHF. CDR3 in DNA: TGTGCCAGCAGCTTGGGACAGGCTCCCTATTCACCCCTCCACTTT.

The V gene is TRBV29-1, the J gene TRBJ2-3; 7 nucleotides agree with TRBD1. CDR1 is SQVTM and CDR2 is ANQGSEA in the germline V gene. This CDR3 region has 15 residues. V was pared by 0 bases and J by 10 bases, with 13 bases of the junction left unmatched. DNA for the CDR3: TGCAGCGTTGAAGATCGTCGGGACAGTGCTCCCGCGCAGTATTTT. It translates to CSVEDRRDSAPAQYF.

The genes are TRBV23-1 and TRBJ1-4, with 8 bases lining up with TRBD1. Being an ORF, TRBV23-1 has a function that is uncertain. The trim removed 2 bases at V and 3 bases at J, leaving 11 bases unmatched. There are 18 residues in the CDR3. CDR3 coding DNA: TGCGCCAGCAGTCAAACCTTACCTCCGGGACAGGCTAATGAAAAACTGTTTTTT. Translating it yields CASSQTLPPGQANEKLFF.